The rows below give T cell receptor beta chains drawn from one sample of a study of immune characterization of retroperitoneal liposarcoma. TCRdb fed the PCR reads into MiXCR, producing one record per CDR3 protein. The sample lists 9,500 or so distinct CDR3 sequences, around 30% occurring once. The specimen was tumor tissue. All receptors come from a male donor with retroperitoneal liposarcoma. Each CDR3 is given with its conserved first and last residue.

CASSLSPDVYNEQFF	TRBV7-6	TRBJ2-1
CASSLATPGVTEAFF	TRBV7-8	TRBJ1-1
CASSYGQGAYEQFF	TRBV6-6	TRBJ2-1
CASSEDRGAGGGYTF	TRBV6-1	TRBJ1-2
CASSLTPGLNYEQFF	TRBV27	TRBJ2-1
CASSRPDSYTGELFF	TRBV25-1	TRBJ2-2
CASSEYGRAGARPNEQFF	TRBV6-1	NA
CASSEALTVAYEQFF	TRBV6-1	TRBJ2-1
CASSAFSGNTIYF	TRBV10-1	TRBJ1-3
CASSYGGSSYNEQFF	TRBV6-6	TRBJ2-1
CASSQDSVTFGNEKLFF	TRBV4-1	TRBJ1-4
CASSLAGGYNEQYF	TRBV12-3/TRBV12-4	TRBJ2-5
CASMSTGGPYEQYF	TRBV6-1	NA
CASSPDRAPYEQFF	TRBV6-1	TRBJ2-1
CASSSQRTLSTDTQYF	TRBV7-2	TRBJ2-3
CASSFSQGSNEQYF	TRBV7-6	NA
CASSLASPGNTIYF	TRBV12-3/TRBV12-4	TRBJ1-3
CASSQTSGPNEKLFF	TRBV4-1	TRBJ1-4
CASSLDPGGGYSPLHF	TRBV6-2/TRBV6-3	TRBJ1-6
CASSSALGELFF	TRBV6-1	TRBJ2-2
CASSLEEGAAGYTF	TRBV7-2	TRBJ1-2
CASSFRVAGALHQPQHF	TRBV12-3/TRBV12-4	TRBJ1-5
CASSRTSGAYNEQFF	TRBV7-2	TRBJ2-1
CTSSERQVSSYNEQYF	TRBV6-1	TRBJ2-3
CASGPGTPPGNEQYF	TRBV6-6	NA
CASSRDGHYEQYF	TRBV7-2	NA
CASSFALAEQETQFF	TRBV12-3/TRBV12-4	TRBJ2-1
CASSLSLYNSPLHF	TRBV27	TRBJ1-6